What follows are 32 T cell receptor beta chains derived from one specimen sequenced in a study of T cell changes during pregnancy in multiple sclerosis. Libraries were prepared by immunoSEQ multiplex PCR; TCRdb keeps only in-frame clonotypes and omits some of them. The table records roughly 30,000 clones, about 84% of them present only once. The source material was CD8+ T cells from peripheral blood mononuclear cells, sampled after pregnancy. These receptors were taken from a female donor with multiple sclerosis, enrolled in a pregnancy study.

The chain carries TRBV7-8 and TRBJ2-5; 11 bases agree with TRBD2. The CDR3 has 16 amino acids. After removal of 4 bases from V and 5 bases from J, the junction contained 9 bases not matched to a gene. The germline V gene encodes CDR1 SGHVS and CDR2 FQNEAQ. The CDR3 loop is CASSYLSGGVMETQYF. The CDR3 DNA is TGTGCCAGCAGCTACCTTAGCGGGGGGGTTATGGAGACCCAGTACTTC.

This sequence joins TRBV19 and TRBJ2-4, with D unresolved. The germline V gene encodes CDR1 LNHDA and CDR2 SQIVND (reference sequence). The CDR3 totals 13 residues. V was cut by 7 bases and J by 0 bases, with 7 bases left in between. The chain's CDR3 is CASMSLAKNIQYF. CDR3 bases: TGTGCCAGTATGAGCCTAGCCAAAAACATTCAGTACTTC.

The chain couples TRBV4-1 to TRBJ2-3; D is possibly TRBD2 (5 bases). The CDR3 is made up of 16 amino acids. With 1 base removed from V and 2 bases from J, the gap between germline ends came to 13 bases. Germline V CDR1 and CDR2: MGHRA, YSYEKL. The CDR3 DNA reads TGCGCCAGCAGCCAAGCCCACGGACTGTACACAGATACGCAGTATTTT. This gives the protein CASSQAHGLYTDTQYF.

The J gene is TRBJ2-3, the V gene TRBV15; D not certain. Trimming removed 0 bases from V and 6 bases from J, with 7 bases in between. This CDR3 spans 13 amino acids. Looked up from germline, CDR1 is LNHNV and CDR2 is YYDKDF (reference sequence). The CDR3 sequence is CATSRDSWDTQYF. CDR3 sequence (DNA): TGTGCCACCAGCAGAGATAGTTGGGATACGCAGTATTTT.

The chain carries TRBV23-1 and TRBJ2-7; 9 positions agree with TRBD1. TRBV23-1 is known as an ORF, though its function is uncertain. Trimming cost V 3 bases and J 2 bases; bases outside gene matches: 2. This CDR3 contains 14 residues. CDR3: CASSHGTGTYEQYF. Written as DNA, the CDR3 is TGCGCCAGCAGTCATGGGACAGGGACCTACGAGCAGTACTTC.

The chain is built from TRBV29-1 and TRBJ1-1, with 7 bases that match TRBD1. The CDR3 length is 14 residues. V trimming: 6 bases; J trimming: 13 bases; junction bases outside the gene matches: 20. CDR1 and CDR2 (germline): SQVTM, ANQGSEA. The CDR3 region is CSVDRPGHRGGDFF. The CDR3 DNA follows: TGCAGCGTCGATCGACCGGGACACAGGGGTGGGGATTTCTTT.

This sequence joins TRBV29-1 and TRBJ2-1; TRBD2 might be the D (6 bases). Germline loops: CDR1 SQVTM, CDR2 ANQGSEA. The CDR3 has 16 amino acids. Trimming shortened V by 4 bases and J by 5 bases, and 21 bases separated the two germline ends. The CDR3 nucleotides are TGCAGCGTTGCGGGGGACGGGGAGATGAATAACAATGAGCAGTTCTTC. This translates into CSVAGDGEMNNNEQFF.

This rearrangement joins TRBV7-9 to TRBJ1-2, with D possibly matching TRBD1 (6 bases). Trimming left V 4 bases short and J 2 bases short, with 17 bases between. The CDR3 runs 16 residues. Germline CDR1 is SEHNR and CDR2 is FQNEAQ (reference sequence). The CDR3 coding sequence is TGTGCCAGCAGCTCTGTAGTGGACAGACCCAACTATGGCTACACCTTC. It encodes CASSSVVDRPNYGYTF.

This sequence joins TRBV6-4 and TRBJ2-1; a weak D match, TRBD2 (5 bases). Germline V lookup: CDR1 MRHNA, CDR2 SNTAGT. The germline V and J ends were trimmed by 5 bases and 2 bases, with 13 bases remaining between them. This CDR3 is 15 amino acids long. The CDR3 sequence: CASSSSPGAYNEQFF. DNA for the CDR3: TGTGCCAGCAGTTCCAGTCCCGGGGCCTACAATGAGCAGTTCTTC.

This chain joins TRBV19 and TRBJ1-2; the match to TRBD1 covers 7 bases. CDR3 size: 16 residues. V trimming: 5 bases; J trimming: 2 bases; junction bases outside the gene matches: 11. Germline loops: CDR1 LNHDA, CDR2 SQIVND (reference sequence). The CDR3, as DNA: TGTGCCAGTAGTCCCACGGGACAGACGACGAACTATGGCTACACCTTC. Its protein product is CASSPTGQTTNYGYTF.

The genes are TRBV30 and TRBJ2-5; 8 nucleotides agree with TRBD1. Germline loops: CDR1 GTSNPN, CDR2 SVGIG (reference sequence). The V segment lost 2 bases and the J segment 5 bases; nucleotides outside the gene matches: 16. The CDR3 runs 17 residues. The chain's CDR3 is CAWSPRDRPSILETQYF. In DNA, the CDR3 is TGTGCCTGGAGTCCAAGGGACAGGCCAAGTATTTTGGAGACCCAGTACTTC. Variable domain in full (rest from reference TRBV30 and TRBJ2-5): SQTIHQWPATLVQPVGSPLSLECTVEGTSNPNLYWYRQAAGRGLQLLFYSVGIGQISSEVPQNLSASRPQDRQFILSSKKLLLSDSGFYLCAWSPRDRPSILETQYFGPGTRLLVL.

V and J are TRBV28 and TRBJ1-5, with no clear D. The germline V and J ends were trimmed by 3 bases and 7 bases, with 13 bases remaining between them. This CDR3 has 14 residues. The V gene's germline CDR1 is MDHEN and CDR2 SYDVKM. The CDR3 nucleotides read TGTGCCAGCAGTTTCCGAAACGGTTGGCAGCCCCAGCATTTT. Translating gives CASSFRNGWQPQHF. Together with reference TRBV28 and TRBJ1-5, the CDR3 gives the full variable domain: DVKVTQSSRYLVKRTGEKVFLECVQDMDHENMFWYRQDPGLGLRLIYFSYDVKMKEKGDIPEGYSVSREKKERFSLILESASTNQTSMYLCASSFRNGWQPQHFGDGTRLSIL.

Remarks on this clone: Relative to the germline gene, one junction end is altered; a read error may explain this. The V gene is TRBV7-7, the J gene TRBJ2-7; a possible D gene is TRBD1 (5 bases). The CDR3 totals 16 residues. In germline, CDR1 is SSHAT, CDR2 FNYEAQ (reference sequence). The DNA of the CDR3 is TGTGCTAGCAGCTTAACTAATAGGGGCCCTACCTACGAGCAGTACTTC. This encodes CASSLTNRGPTYEQYF.

This clone was counted only a few times. The chain links TRBV6-1 to TRBJ2-2; D might be TRBD1 (5 bases). Germline V gives CDR1 MNHNS, CDR2 SASEGT. CDR3 length: 14 residues. The V end lost 5 bases, the J end lost 7 bases, and 14 bases lay between the germline ends. The CDR3 DNA reads TGTGCCAGCAGTTCAGGGTTCGAAGGCGGGGAGCTGTTTTTT. It encodes CASSSGFEGGELFF.

This clone appeared once. The genes are TRBV30 and TRBJ2-7, with a possible D match to TRBD2 (6 bases). V lost 0 bases and J 7 bases, leaving 10 bases between the germline ends. The CDR3 loop spans 12 amino acids. Germline V gene lookup returns CDR1 GTSNPN and CDR2 SVGIG (reference sequence). The CDR3 loop reads CAWSVGSGEQYF. The CDR3 nucleotides are TGTGCCTGGAGTGTGGGAAGCGGGGAGCAGTACTTC.

This chain connects TRBV27 to TRBJ2-3; the D is unclear. The ends were cut back, 4 bases at V and 2 bases at J, with 10 bases in the middle. This CDR3 is 14 amino acids long. Germline CDR1 reads MNHEY; CDR2 reads SMNVEV (reference sequence). The CDR3 here is CASSSGSHTDTQYF. The CDR3 DNA reads TGTGCCAGCAGTTCAGGTTCCCACACAGATACGCAGTATTTT.

There are a few counts of this clone. V is TRBV6-1 and J is TRBJ2-7; 11 bases line up with TRBD2. The CDR3 length is 15 residues. With V trimmed by 8 bases and J by 1 base, 7 bases remained unmatched. Germline V CDR1 and CDR2: MNHNS, SASEGT. The CDR3 protein is CASSQLAGESYEQYF. The DNA of the CDR3 is TGTGCCAGCTCCCAACTAGCGGGGGAGTCCTACGAGCAGTACTTC.

The chain combines TRBV5-1 with TRBJ1-3; D remains ambiguous. Germline V gene data show CDR1 as SGHRS and CDR2 as YFSETQ. Trimming pared 1 base from V and 2 bases from J, leaving 10 bases between. CDR3 length: 15 amino acids. The CDR3 region has the DNA TGCGCCAGCAGCTTGAACGGGATGGCTGGAAACACCATATATTTT. Its translation is CASSLNGMAGNTIYF.

The V gene is TRBV5-1, the J gene TRBJ2-7; 9 bases align to TRBD2. Germline CDR1 SGHRS, CDR2 YFSETQ. V dropped 0 bases and J dropped 5; count of bases not matched to a gene: 6. There are 15 residues in the CDR3. CDR3 bases: TGCGCCAGCAGCTTGGACGCGGGGGGGCGGGACGAGCAGTACTTC. Protein: CASSLDAGGRDEQYF.

The rearrangement uses TRBV7-9 and TRBJ1-6; 9 bases agree with TRBD1. This CDR3 region has 13 residues. Germline V gene lookup returns CDR1 SEHNR and CDR2 FQNEAQ (reference sequence). J was trimmed by 8 bases and V by 6 bases; bases with no gene match: 2. The CDR3 protein is CASSRQGDSPLHF. The CDR3 nucleotides read TGTGCCAGCAGTCGACAGGGGGATTCACCCCTCCACTTT.

This chain uses TRBV2 with TRBJ1-2; TRBD1 might be the D (6 bases). From germline, CDR1 is SNHLY and CDR2 FYNNEI. Trimming left V 3 bases short and J 10 bases short, with 15 bases between. The CDR3 length is 13 residues. The CDR3 is CASSEGRGWNYTF. CDR3 sequence (DNA): TGTGCCAGCAGTGAGGGTAGGGGGTGGAACTACACCTTC.

This clone was counted a few times. The genes are TRBV6-4 and TRBJ2-3; 8 bases map to TRBD1. V shed 3 bases, J shed 7 bases, and the junction held 6 bases outside the gene matches. Germline assignment: CDR1 MRHNA and CDR2 SNTAGT. The CDR3 has 14 residues. CDR3: CASSESPGGNTQYF. The CDR3 coding sequence is TGTGCCAGCAGTGAGTCCCCAGGGGGCAATACGCAGTATTTT.

The chain couples TRBV29-1 to TRBJ2-5, with 8 nucleotides matching TRBD2. The CDR3 extends over 15 amino acids. Germline assignment: CDR1 SQVTM and CDR2 ANQGSEA. V lost 1 base to trimming and J lost 1 base; unmatched junction nucleotides: 5. The CDR3 coding sequence is TGCAGCGTTGAAGGGGGCGGGGGGCTCCAAGAGACCCAGTACTTC. This codes for CSVEGGGGLQETQYF. Full variable domain (remainder filled in from reference TRBV29-1 and TRBJ2-5): SAVISQKPSRDICQRGTSLTIQCQVDSQVTMMFWYRQQPGQSLTLIATANQGSEATYESGFVIDKFPISRPNLTFSTLTVSNMSPEDSSIYLCSVEGGGGLQETQYFGPGTRLLVL.

The V gene is TRBV2, the J gene TRBJ1-2; D gene uncertain. V lost 1 base and J lost 4, with 10 bases in between. The CDR3 runs 14 residues. Germline V gene lookup returns CDR1 SNHLY and CDR2 FYNNEI. This CDR3 is CASSEGYRLYGYTF. The CDR3 nucleotides read TGTGCCAGCAGTGAAGGGTATCGACTCTATGGCTACACCTTC.

The chain couples TRBV7-2 to TRBJ2-7, with D maybe TRBD1 (6 bases). V lost 5 bases and J lost 4, with 12 bases in between. CDR1 is SGHTA, CDR2 FQGNSA, per germline. CDR3 size: 13 residues. The CDR3 is CASSVWDKYEQYF. In DNA form, the CDR3 reads TGTGCCAGCAGCGTATGGGACAAGTACGAGCAGTACTTC.

The V gene is TRBV4-1, the J gene TRBJ2-5; D is perhaps TRBD1 (5 bases). The CDR3 sequence is 13 residues long. Germline CDR1 reads MGHRA; CDR2 reads YSYEKL. Deletions cut 5 bases from V and 1 base from J, with 8 bases between. CDR3 in amino acids: CASSEGAQETQYF. The CDR3, as DNA: TGCGCCAGCAGCGAAGGGGCCCAAGAGACCCAGTACTTC.

The chain joins TRBV4-1 to TRBJ2-7, with a weak D call TRBD1 (5 bases). This CDR3 comprises 15 residues. V dropped 0 bases and J dropped 1 base, with 10 bases sitting between them. Germline CDR1 and CDR2: MGHRA and YSYEKL. In DNA form, the CDR3 reads TGCGCCAGCAGCCAAGAGGGGCGGCCTTCCTACGAGCAGTACTTC. Translating it yields CASSQEGRPSYEQYF.

The chain carries TRBV4-1 and TRBJ1-2; no clear D. Trimming pared 3 bases from V and 4 bases from J, leaving 9 bases between. Germline V gene data show CDR1 as MGHRA and CDR2 as YSYEKL. The CDR3 length is 13 residues. CDR3 sequence: CASSQWTLYGYTF. The CDR3 coding sequence is TGCGCCAGCAGCCAGTGGACTCTCTATGGCTACACCTTC.

A remark on this clone: Sequence at one end of the junction differs from germline and may be a read error. The rearrangement uses TRBV7-9 and TRBJ2-4; TRBD1 aligns across 8 bases. This CDR3 comprises 13 residues. In germline, CDR1 is SEHNR, CDR2 FQNEAQ (reference sequence). Here the CDR3 reads CASSLGETGVRDF. CDR3 DNA: TGTGCCAGCAGCTTAGGGGAGACAGGGGTCCGGGACTTC.

V is TRBV13 and J is TRBJ1-1; the D gene is possibly TRBD1 (5 bases). V lost 5 bases, J lost 6 bases, and 19 bases lay in between. This CDR3 is 15 amino acids long. From germline, CDR1 is PRHDT and CDR2 FYEKMQ (reference sequence). The CDR3 coding sequence is TGTGCCAGCAGCGCCCTGATGGGGGGGTGGCCTGAAGCTTTCTTT. This gives the protein CASSALMGGWPEAFF.

V usage is TRBV11-2 and J usage is TRBJ1-6; D call uncertain. Germline lookup yields CDR1 SGHAT and CDR2 FQNNGV. CDR3 length: 15 residues. V lost 5 bases and J lost 14, with 22 bases in between. DNA for the CDR3: TGTGCCAGCAGCCGAACAGCGCCCGCCGTGGAGGCCCTCCACTTT. Residues: CASSRTAPAVEALHF.

The table lists this clone with a few counts. The gene calls are TRBV5-1 and TRBJ2-1, with 14 nucleotides matching TRBD2. Germline V gene lookup returns CDR1 SGHRS and CDR2 YFSETQ. The CDR3 runs 16 residues. V lost 4 bases and J lost 4; bases outside the gene matches: 4. The CDR3 DNA follows: TGCGCCAGCAGCGGCGGGACTAGCGGGGGTTACAATGAGCAGTTCTTC. Protein: CASSGGTSGGYNEQFF.